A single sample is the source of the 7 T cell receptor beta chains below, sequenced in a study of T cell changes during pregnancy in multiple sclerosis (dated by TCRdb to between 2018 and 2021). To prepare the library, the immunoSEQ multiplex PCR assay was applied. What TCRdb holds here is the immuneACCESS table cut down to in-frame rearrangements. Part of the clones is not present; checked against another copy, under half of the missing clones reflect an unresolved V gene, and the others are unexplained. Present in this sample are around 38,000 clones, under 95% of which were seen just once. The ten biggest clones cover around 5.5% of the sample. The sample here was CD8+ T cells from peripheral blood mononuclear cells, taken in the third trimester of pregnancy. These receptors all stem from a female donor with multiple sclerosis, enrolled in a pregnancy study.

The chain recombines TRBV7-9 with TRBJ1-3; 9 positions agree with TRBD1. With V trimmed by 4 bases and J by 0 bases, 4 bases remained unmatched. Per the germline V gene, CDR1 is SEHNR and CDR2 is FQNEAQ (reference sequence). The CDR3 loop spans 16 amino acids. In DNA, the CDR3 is TGTGCCAGCAGCTCCGGACAGGGGAGCTCTGGAAACACCATATATTTT. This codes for CASSSGQGSSGNTIYF.

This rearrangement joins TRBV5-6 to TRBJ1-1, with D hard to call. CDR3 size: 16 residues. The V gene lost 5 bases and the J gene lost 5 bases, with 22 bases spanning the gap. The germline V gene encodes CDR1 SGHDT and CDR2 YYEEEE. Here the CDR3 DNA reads TGTGCCAGCAGATTTGCGGTTACCAATCACTTGACTGAAGCTTTCTTT. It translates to CASRFAVTNHLTEAFF.

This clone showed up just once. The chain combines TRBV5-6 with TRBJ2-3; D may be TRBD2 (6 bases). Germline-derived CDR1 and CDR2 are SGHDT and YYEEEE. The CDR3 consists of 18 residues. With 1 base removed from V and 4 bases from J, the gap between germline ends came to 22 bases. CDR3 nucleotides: TGTGCCAGCAGCTTGACCCTAAACGGGGGAGCGCTAGCAGATACGCAGTATTTT. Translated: CASSLTLNGGALADTQYF.

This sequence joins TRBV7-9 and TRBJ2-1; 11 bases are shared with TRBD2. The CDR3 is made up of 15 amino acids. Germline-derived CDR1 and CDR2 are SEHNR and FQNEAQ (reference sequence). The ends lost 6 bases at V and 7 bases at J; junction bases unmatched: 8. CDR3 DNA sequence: TGTGCCAGCAGGTTGACTAGCGGGGAGGCGAATGAGCAGTTCTTC. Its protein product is CASRLTSGEANEQFF. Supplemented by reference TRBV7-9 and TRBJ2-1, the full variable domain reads DTGVSQNPRHKITKRGQNVTFRCDPISEHNRLYWYRQTLGQGPEFLTYFQNEAQLEKSRLLSDRFSAERPKGSFSTLEIQRTEQGDSAMYLCASRLTSGEANEQFFGPGTRLTVL.

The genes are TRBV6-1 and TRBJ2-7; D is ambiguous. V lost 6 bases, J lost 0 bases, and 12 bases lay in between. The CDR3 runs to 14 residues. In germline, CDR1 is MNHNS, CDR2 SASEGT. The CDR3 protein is CASSAPEFSYEQYF. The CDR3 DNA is TGTGCCAGCAGCGCCCCCGAGTTCTCCTACGAGCAGTACTTC.

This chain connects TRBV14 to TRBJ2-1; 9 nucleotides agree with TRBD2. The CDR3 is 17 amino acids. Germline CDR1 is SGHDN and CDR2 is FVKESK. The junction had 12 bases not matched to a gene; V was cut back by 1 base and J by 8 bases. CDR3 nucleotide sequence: TGTGCCAGCAGCCAAGGGAGGCTAGCGGGGCGACGCCATGAGCAGTTCTTC. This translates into CASSQGRLAGRRHEQFF.

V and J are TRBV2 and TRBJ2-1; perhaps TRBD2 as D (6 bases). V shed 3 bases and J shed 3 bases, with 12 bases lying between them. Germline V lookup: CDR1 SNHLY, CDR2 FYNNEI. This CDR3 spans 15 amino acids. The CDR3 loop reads CASSEFPSDYNEQFF. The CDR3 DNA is TGTGCCAGCAGTGAGTTCCCTAGCGACTACAATGAGCAGTTCTTC.